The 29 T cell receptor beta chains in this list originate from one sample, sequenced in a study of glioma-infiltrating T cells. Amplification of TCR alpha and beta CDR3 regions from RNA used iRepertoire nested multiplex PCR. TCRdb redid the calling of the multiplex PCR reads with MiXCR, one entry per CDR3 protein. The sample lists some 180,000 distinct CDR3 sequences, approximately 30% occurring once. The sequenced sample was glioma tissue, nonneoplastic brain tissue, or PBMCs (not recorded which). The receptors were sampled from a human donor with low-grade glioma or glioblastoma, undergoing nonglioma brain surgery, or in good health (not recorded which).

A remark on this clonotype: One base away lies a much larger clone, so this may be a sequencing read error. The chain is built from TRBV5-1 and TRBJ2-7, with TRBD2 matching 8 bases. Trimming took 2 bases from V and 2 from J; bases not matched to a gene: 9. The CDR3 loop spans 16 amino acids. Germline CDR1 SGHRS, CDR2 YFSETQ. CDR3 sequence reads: CASSFSGRLATYEQYF. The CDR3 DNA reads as TGCGCCAGCAGCTTCTCGGGGAGACTAGCGACCTACGAGCAGTACTTC.

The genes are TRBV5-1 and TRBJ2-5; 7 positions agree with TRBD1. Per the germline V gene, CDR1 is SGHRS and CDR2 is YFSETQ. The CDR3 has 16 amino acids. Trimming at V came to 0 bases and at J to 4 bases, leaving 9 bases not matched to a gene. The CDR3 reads CASSLARDSLRETQYF. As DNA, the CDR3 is TGCGCCAGCAGCTTGGCCAGGGACAGTCTAAGAGAGACCCAGTACTTC.

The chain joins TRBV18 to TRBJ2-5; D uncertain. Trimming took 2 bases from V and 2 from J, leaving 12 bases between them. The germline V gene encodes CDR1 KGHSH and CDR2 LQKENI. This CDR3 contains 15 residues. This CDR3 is CASSPNTDLQETQYF. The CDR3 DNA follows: TGTGCCAGCTCACCAAATACCGATCTACAAGAGACCCAGTACTTC.

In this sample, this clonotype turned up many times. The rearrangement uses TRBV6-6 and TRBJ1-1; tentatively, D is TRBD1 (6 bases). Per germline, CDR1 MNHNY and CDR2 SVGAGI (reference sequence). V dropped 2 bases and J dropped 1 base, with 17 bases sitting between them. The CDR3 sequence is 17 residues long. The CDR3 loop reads CASSYTRWGAQNTEAFF. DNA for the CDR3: TGTGCCAGCAGTTACACTCGATGGGGGGCGCAGAACACTGAAGCTTTCTTT.

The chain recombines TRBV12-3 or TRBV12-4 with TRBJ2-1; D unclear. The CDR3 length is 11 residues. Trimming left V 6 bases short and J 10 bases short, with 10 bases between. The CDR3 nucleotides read TGTGCCAGCAGCCTATCAGGCGAGCAGTTCTTC. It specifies CASSLSGEQFF.

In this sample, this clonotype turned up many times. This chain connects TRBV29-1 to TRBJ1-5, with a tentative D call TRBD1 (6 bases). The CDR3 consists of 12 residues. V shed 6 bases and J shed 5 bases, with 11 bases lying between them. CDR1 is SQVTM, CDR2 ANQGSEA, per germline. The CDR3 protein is CSVGARDQPQHF. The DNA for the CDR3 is TGCAGCGTGGGGGCCCGAGATCAGCCCCAGCATTTT.

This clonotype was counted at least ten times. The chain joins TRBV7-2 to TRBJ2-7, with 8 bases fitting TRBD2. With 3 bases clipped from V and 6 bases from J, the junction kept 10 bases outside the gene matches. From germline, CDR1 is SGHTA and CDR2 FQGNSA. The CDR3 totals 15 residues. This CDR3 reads CASSLISGSSSEQYF. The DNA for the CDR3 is TGTGCCAGCAGCTTGATAAGCGGGAGTTCTTCCGAGCAGTACTTC. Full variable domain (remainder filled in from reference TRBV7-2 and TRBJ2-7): GAGVSQSPSNKVTEKGKDVELRCDPISGHTALYWYRQSLGQGLEFLIYFQGNSAPDKSGLPSDRFSAERTGGSVSTLTIQRTQQEDSAVYLCASSLISGSSSEQYFGPGTRLTVT.

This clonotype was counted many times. The CDR3 here is CSARKYGGGPDNEQFF. In nucleotides, the CDR3 is TGCAGTGCTAGAAAGTACGGGGGAGGGCCCGACAATGAGCAGTTCTTC. This chain joins TRBV20-1 and TRBJ2-1; 7 bases fit TRBD2. J gave up 5 bases and V 2 bases, and 12 bases lay outside the gene matches. Germline CDR1 is DFQATT and CDR2 is SNEGSKA (reference sequence). This CDR3 is built from 16 residues.

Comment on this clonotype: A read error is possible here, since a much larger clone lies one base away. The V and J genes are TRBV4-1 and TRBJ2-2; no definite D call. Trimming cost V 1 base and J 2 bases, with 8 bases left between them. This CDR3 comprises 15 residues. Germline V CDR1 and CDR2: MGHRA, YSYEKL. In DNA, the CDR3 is TGCGCCAGCAGCCAAGTCCCGGGTAACACCGGGGAGCTGTTTTTT. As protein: CASSQVPGNTGELFF.

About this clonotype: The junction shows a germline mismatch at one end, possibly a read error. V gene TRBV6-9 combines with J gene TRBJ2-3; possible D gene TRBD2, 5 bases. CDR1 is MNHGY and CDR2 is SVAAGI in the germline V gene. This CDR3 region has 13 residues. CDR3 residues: CSSSYYRGDTQYF. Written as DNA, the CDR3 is TGCTCCAGCAGTTACTATCGAGGGGATACGCAGTATTTT.

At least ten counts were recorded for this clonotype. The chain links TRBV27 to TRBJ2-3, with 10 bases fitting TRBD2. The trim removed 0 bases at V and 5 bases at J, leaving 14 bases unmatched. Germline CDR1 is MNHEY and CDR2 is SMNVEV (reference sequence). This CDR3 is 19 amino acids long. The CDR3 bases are TGTGCCAGCAGTTTATCTTTGGCGGTCAGCGGGAGGGCCCGAGATACGCAGTATTTT. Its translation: CASSLSLAVSGRARDTQYF.

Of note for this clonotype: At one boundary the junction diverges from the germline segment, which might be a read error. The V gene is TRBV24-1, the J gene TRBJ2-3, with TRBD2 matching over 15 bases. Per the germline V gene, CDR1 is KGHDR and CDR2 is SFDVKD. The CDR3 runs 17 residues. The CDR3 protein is CATSGSGLAGGGGTQYF. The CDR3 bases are TGTGCCACCAGTGGTTCGGGACTAGCGGGAGGAGGAGGTACGCAGTACTTT.

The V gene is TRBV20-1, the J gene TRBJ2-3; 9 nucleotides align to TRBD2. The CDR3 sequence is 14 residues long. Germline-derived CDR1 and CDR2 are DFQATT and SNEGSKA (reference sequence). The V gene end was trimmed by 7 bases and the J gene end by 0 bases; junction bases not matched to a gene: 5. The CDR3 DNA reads TGCAGTGTCCTAGCGGGGAGCAGCACAGATACGCAGTATTTT. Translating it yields CSVLAGSSTDTQYF.

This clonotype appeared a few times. CDR3 DNA: TGCGCCAGCAGCTACTTCCGGGACGGAGGCTATGGCTACACCTTC. Its protein is CASSYFRDGGYGYTF. This sequence joins TRBV5-1 and TRBJ1-2, with D possibly matching TRBD1 (5 bases). Trimming pared 3 bases from V and 4 bases from J, leaving 16 bases between. The CDR3 extends over 15 amino acids. CDR1 and CDR2 (germline): SGHRS, YFSETQ.

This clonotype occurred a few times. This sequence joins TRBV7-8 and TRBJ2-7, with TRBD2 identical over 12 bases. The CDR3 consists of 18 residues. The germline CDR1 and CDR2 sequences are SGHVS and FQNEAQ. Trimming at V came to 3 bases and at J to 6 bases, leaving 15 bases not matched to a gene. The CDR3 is CASSFHLRLAGAPGEQYF. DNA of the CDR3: TGTGCCAGCAGCTTCCACTTACGACTAGCGGGAGCGCCTGGCGAGCAGTACTTC.

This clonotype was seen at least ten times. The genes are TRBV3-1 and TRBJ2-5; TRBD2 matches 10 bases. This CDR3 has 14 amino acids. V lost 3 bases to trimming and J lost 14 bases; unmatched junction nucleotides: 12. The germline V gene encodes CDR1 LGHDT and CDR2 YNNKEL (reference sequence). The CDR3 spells CASSQQLASGSLYF. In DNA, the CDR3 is TGTGCCAGCAGCCAGCAACTGGCTAGCGGGAGCTTATACTTC.

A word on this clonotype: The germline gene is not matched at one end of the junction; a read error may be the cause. The CDR3 here is CASSHRPGVGNEQFF. CDR3 nucleotide sequence: TGTGCCAGCAGTCACCGACCGGGAGTCGGGAATGAGCAATTCTTC. The J gene is TRBJ2-1, the V gene TRBV6-2 or TRBV6-3, with D tentatively TRBD2 (6 bases). Germline loops: CDR1 MNHEY, CDR2 SVGEGT. The length of the CDR3 is 15 residues.

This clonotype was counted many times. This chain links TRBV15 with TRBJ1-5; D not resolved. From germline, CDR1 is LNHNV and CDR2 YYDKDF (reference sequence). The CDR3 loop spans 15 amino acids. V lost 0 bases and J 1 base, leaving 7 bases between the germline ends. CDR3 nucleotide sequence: TGTGCCACCAGCAGAGATCGACACAGCAATCAGCCCCAGCATTTT. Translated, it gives CATSRDRHSNQPQHF.

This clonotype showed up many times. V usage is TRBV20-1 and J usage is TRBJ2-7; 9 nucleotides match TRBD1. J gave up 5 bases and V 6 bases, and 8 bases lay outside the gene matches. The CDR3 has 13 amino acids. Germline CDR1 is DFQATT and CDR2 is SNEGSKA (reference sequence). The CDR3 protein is CSASGQGFDEQYF. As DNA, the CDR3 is TGCAGTGCCTCCGGACAGGGGTTCGACGAGCAGTACTTC.

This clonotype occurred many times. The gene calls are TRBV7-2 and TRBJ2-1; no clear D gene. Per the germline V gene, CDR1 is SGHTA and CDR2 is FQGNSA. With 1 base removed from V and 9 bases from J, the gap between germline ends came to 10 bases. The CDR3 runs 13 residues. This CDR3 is CASSLDWATEQFF. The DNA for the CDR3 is TGTGCCAGCAGCTTAGATTGGGCAACTGAGCAGTTCTTC.

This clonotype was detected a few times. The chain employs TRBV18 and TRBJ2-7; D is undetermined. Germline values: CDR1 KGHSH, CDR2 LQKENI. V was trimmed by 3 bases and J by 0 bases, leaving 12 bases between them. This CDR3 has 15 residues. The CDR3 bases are TGTGCCAGCTCACCGCCCGTGAGGAGCTCCTACGAGCAGTACTTC. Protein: CASSPPVRSSYEQYF.

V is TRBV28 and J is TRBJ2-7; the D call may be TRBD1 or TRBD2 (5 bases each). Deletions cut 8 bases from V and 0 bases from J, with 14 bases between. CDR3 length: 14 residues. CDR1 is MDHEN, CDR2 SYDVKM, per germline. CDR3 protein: CASLGRTASYEQYF. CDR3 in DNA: TGTGCCAGCTTGGGGCGGACTGCCTCCTACGAGCAGTACTTC. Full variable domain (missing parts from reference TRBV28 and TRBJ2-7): DVKVTQSSRYLVKRTGEKVFLECVQDMDHENMFWYRQDPGLGLRLIYFSYDVKMKEKGDIPEGYSVSREKKERFSLILESASTNQTSMYLCASLGRTASYEQYFGPGTRLTVT.

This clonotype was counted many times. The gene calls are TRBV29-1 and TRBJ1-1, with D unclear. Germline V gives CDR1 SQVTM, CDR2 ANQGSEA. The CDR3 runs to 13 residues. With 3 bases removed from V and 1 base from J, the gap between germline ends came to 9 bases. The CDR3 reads CSVDAGANTEAFF. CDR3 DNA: TGCAGCGTTGACGCAGGTGCGAACACTGAAGCTTTCTTT.

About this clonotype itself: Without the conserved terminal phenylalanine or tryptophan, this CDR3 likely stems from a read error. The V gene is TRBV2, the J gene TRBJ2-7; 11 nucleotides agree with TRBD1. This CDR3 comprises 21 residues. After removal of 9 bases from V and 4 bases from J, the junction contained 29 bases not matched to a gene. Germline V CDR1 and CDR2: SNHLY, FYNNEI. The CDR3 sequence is CARHRDRGDPEPSQIQYEQYL. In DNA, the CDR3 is TGTGCCAGACACCGGGACAGGGGGGACCCGGAGCCCTCACAGATTCAATACGAGCAGTACTTA.

The CDR3, as DNA: TGTGCCAGCAGCGCTCTAGCGGGAGGCACAGATACGCAGTATTTT. Residues: CASSALAGGTDTQYF. V and J are TRBV7-9 and TRBJ2-3; 10 bases are shared with TRBD2. The length of the CDR3 is 15 residues. J was trimmed by 1 base and V by 5 bases; bases with no gene match: 3. From germline, CDR1 is SEHNR and CDR2 FQNEAQ (reference sequence).

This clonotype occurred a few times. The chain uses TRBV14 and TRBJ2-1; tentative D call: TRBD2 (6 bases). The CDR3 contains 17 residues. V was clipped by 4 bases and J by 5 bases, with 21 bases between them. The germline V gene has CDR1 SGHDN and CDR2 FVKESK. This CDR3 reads CASSPRPGLEYNNEQFF. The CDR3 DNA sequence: TGTGCCAGCAGCCCCCGACCGGGACTGGAATACAACAATGAGCAGTTCTTC.

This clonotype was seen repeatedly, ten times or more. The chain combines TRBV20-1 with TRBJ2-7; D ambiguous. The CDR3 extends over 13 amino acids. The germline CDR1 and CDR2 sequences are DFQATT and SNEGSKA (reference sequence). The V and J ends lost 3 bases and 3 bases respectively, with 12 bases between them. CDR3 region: CSASSVSFYEQYF. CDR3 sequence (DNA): TGCAGTGCTAGCTCGGTGTCTTTCTACGAGCAGTACTTC.

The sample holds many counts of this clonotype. The chain's CDR3 is CASSLNGQGVGETQYF. CDR3 nucleotides: TGTGCCAGCAGCTTAAACGGGCAGGGCGTTGGGGAGACCCAGTACTTC. V usage is TRBV11-2 and J usage is TRBJ2-5; D may be TRBD1 (5 bases). V was clipped by 2 bases and J by 5 bases, with 18 bases between them. Germline lookup yields CDR1 SGHAT and CDR2 FQNNGV. The CDR3 sequence is 16 residues long. The whole variable domain, remainder taken from reference TRBV11-2 and TRBJ2-5, is EAGVAQSPRYKIIEKRQSVAFWCNPISGHATLYWYQQILGQGPKLLIQFQNNGVVDDSQLPKDRFSAERLKGVDSTLKIQPAKLEDSAVYLCASSLNGQGVGETQYFGPGTRLLVL.

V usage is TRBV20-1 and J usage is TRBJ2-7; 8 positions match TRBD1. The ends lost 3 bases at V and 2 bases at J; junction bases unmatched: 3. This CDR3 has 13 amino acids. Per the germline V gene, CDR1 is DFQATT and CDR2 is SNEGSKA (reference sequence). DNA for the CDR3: TGCAGTGCTAGGCAGGGGGCAACCTACGAGCAGTACTTC. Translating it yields CSARQGATYEQYF.